This passage covers 20 T cell receptor beta chains from one sample sequenced in a study of T cell responses to AZD1222 COVID-19 vaccine. The assay was immunoSEQ multiplex PCR, and TCRdb's table has in-frame clones only and misses some. Of roughly 51,000 clones in the sample, about 86% were seen once. The sample here was peripheral blood, taken 28 days after the second AZD1222 dose. These receptor sequences come from an adult who received the AZD1222 COVID-19 vaccine.

The chain joins TRBV28 to TRBJ2-3; 7 bases match TRBD1. The CDR3 consists of 13 residues. CDR1 is MDHEN, CDR2 SYDVKM, per germline. V was clipped by 8 bases and J by 2 bases; unmatched bases: 4. The CDR3 spells CASGRGTTDTQYF. As DNA, the CDR3 is TGTGCCAGCGGCAGGGGGACCACAGATACGCAGTATTTT.

The chain is built from TRBV6-5 and TRBJ2-3; weak D call: TRBD1 (6 bases). The V and J ends lost 6 bases and 2 bases respectively, with 9 bases between them. The CDR3 consists of 13 residues. Germline V gene sequence: CDR1 MNHEY, CDR2 SVGAGI. The CDR3 DNA reads TGTGCCAGCAGCAGGGGCCACACAGATACGCAGTATTTT. This translates into CASSRGHTDTQYF.

The rearrangement joins TRBV5-6 to TRBJ1-2; possibly TRBD1 for D (6 bases). The CDR3 is 13 residues long. The V end was cut by 3 bases, the J end by 7 bases, with 13 bases between. Germline lookup yields CDR1 SGHDT and CDR2 YYEEEE. The CDR3, as DNA: TGTGCCAGCAGCTCACAGGGTTTGTTTGGCTACACCTTC. It specifies CASSSQGLFGYTF.

The CDR3 loop is CASLRGGIITDTQYF. CDR3 DNA sequence: TGTGCCAGCCTACGCGGCGGAATAATCACAGATACGCAGTATTTT. The chain is built from TRBV6-5 and TRBJ2-3; D is ambiguous. The length of the CDR3 is 15 residues. Trimming left V 8 bases short and J 2 bases short, with 17 bases between. Germline CDR1 reads MNHEY; CDR2 reads SVGAGI.

This rearrangement joins TRBV7-2 to TRBJ2-7, with a possible D match to TRBD2 (6 bases). Germline V CDR1 and CDR2: SGHTA, FQGNSA. With 5 bases removed from V and 1 base from J, the gap between germline ends came to 18 bases. The CDR3 has 16 amino acids. Here the CDR3 reads CASSTGSGTVSYEQYF. As DNA, the CDR3 is TGTGCCAGCAGCACCGGTTCAGGGACTGTTTCCTACGAGCAGTACTTC.

The gene calls are TRBV7-9 and TRBJ2-2; D remains ambiguous. CDR3 size: 16 residues. The V end lost 2 bases, the J end lost 5 bases, and 15 bases lay between the germline ends. Germline CDR1 SEHNR, CDR2 FQNEAQ (reference sequence). The CDR3 here is CASSLRQVETTGELFF. In nucleotides, the CDR3 is TGTGCCAGCAGCTTACGGCAGGTGGAAACAACCGGGGAGCTGTTTTTT.

The rearrangement joins TRBV18 to TRBJ1-3, with TRBD1 matching 7 bases. The germline gives CDR1 KGHSH, CDR2 LQKENI. The CDR3 spans 16 residues. With V trimmed by 0 bases and J by 1 base, 3 bases remained unmatched. The CDR3 DNA sequence: TGTGCCAGCTCACCACCGGAGACAGGGTCTGGAAACACCATATATTTT. Translated: CASSPPETGSGNTIYF.

The rearrangement joins TRBV7-3 to TRBJ2-3; 12 bases line up with TRBD2. The CDR3 runs 18 residues. Germline V gene sequence: CDR1 SGHTA, CDR2 FQGTGA. V lost 5 bases to trimming and J lost 0 bases; unmatched junction nucleotides: 9. The CDR3 DNA sequence: TGTGCCAGCAGCCCGACCGGGACTAGCGGGCCTAGCACAGATACGCAGTATTTT. Protein: CASSPTGTSGPSTDTQYF.

V usage is TRBV7-2 and J usage is TRBJ2-1; 9 positions match TRBD2. The V segment lost 4 bases and the J segment 8 bases; nucleotides outside the gene matches: 9. CDR1 is SGHTA, CDR2 FQGNSA, per germline. This CDR3 comprises 15 residues. The chain's CDR3 is CASSSREGLKDEQFF. CDR3 nucleotides: TGTGCCAGCAGCTCGCGGGAGGGCCTAAAAGATGAGCAGTTCTTC.

The CDR3 here is CAISDEVGRGNTIYF. CDR3 in DNA: TGTGCCATCAGTGATGAGGTGGGCAGGGGGAACACCATATATTTT. The genes are TRBV10-3 and TRBJ1-3; TRBD1 matches at 7 bases. V shed 3 bases and J 7 bases; nucleotides not matched to a gene: 9. The CDR3 length is 15 residues. Per the germline V gene, CDR1 is ENHRY and CDR2 is SYGVKD.

This chain links TRBV5-4 with TRBJ2-3, with 9 positions matching TRBD2. The CDR3 has 15 amino acids. Germline CDR1 SGHNT, CDR2 YYREEE (reference sequence). V shed 0 bases, J shed 4 bases, and the junction held 3 bases outside the gene matches. CDR3 nucleotide sequence: TGTGCCAGCAGCTTGGCGCTAGCGGGGCCAGATACGCAGTATTTT. Translating it yields CASSLALAGPDTQYF. Full variable domain (missing parts from reference TRBV5-4 and TRBJ2-3): ETGVTQSPTHLIKTRGQQVTLRCSSQSGHNTVSWYQQALGQGPQFIFQYYREEENGRGNFPPRFSGLQFPNYSSELNVNALELDDSALYLCASSLALAGPDTQYFGPGTRLTVL.

The chain links TRBV28 to TRBJ1-2, with D hard to call. The V gene's germline CDR1 is MDHEN and CDR2 SYDVKM. Trimming took off 6 bases at V and 7 bases at J, with 15 bases between the two ends. The CDR3 totals 13 residues. CDR3 DNA: TGTGCCAGCAGAGTCGAAATTCCCTCTGGCTACACCTTC. It is translated as CASRVEIPSGYTF.

The chain uses TRBV3-1 (or the pseudogene TRBV3-2) and TRBJ1-4; D may be TRBD1 (5 bases). This CDR3 comprises 13 residues. Looked up from germline, CDR1 is LGHDT and CDR2 is YNNKEL (reference sequence). V lost 3 bases to trimming and J lost 8 bases, with 10 bases between them. The CDR3 bases are TGTGCCAGCAGCCAGGGGACTTACGAAAAACTGTTTTTT. Translating gives CASSQGTYEKLFF.

V and J are TRBV2 and TRBJ2-1, with TRBD2 matching over 13 bases. Germline CDR1 reads SNHLY; CDR2 reads FYNNEI. V lost 6 bases, J lost 7 bases, and 12 bases stayed unmatched. CDR3 length: 17 amino acids. CDR3 nucleotide sequence: TGTGCCAGCAGGGTTAGGACTAGCGGGAGTCGTACGAATGAGCAGTTCTTC. It codes for CASRVRTSGSRTNEQFF.

In this sample, this clone turned up once. The V and J genes are TRBV19 and TRBJ1-5; D perhaps matches TRBD1 (6 bases). Per germline, CDR1 LNHDA and CDR2 SQIVND (reference sequence). The V end was cut by 7 bases, the J end by 0 bases, with 10 bases between. CDR3 size: 14 residues. CDR3 DNA sequence: TGTGCCAGTACTCAGGGGTATAGCAATCAGCCCCAGCATTTT. Translating it yields CASTQGYSNQPQHF.

The rearrangement uses TRBV7-2 and TRBJ1-2, with 10 bases matching TRBD1. Germline V gives CDR1 SGHTA, CDR2 FQGNSA. The CDR3 is 16 residues long. With V trimmed by 5 bases and J by 6 bases, 12 bases remained unmatched. CDR3 in DNA: TGTGCCAGCAGCAGAGGTCCCGGGACAGGGGACCATGGCTACACCTTC. It yields the protein CASSRGPGTGDHGYTF.

This chain uses TRBV27 with TRBJ1-2; D perhaps matches TRBD1 (6 bases). Per germline, CDR1 MNHEY and CDR2 SMNVEV (reference sequence). The CDR3 contains 17 residues. V shed 3 bases and J shed 8 bases, with 25 bases lying between them. Here the CDR3 DNA reads TGTGCCAGCAGTTTGACGCGGGGGGCGCCCCTGAAGGAGGGCTACACCTTC. Its translation: CASSLTRGAPLKEGYTF.

This chain connects TRBV3-1 (or the pseudogene TRBV3-2) to TRBJ1-2, with D unclear. CDR3 length equals 14 residues. The germline V gene has CDR1 LGHDT and CDR2 YNNKEL (reference sequence). V lost 2 bases, J lost 8 bases, and 15 bases lay in between. In DNA, the CDR3 is TGTGCCAGCAGCCAATCCGCGTTAGGGAACGGCTACACCTTC. Protein: CASSQSALGNGYTF.

This chain connects TRBV28 to TRBJ1-1; D gene ambiguous. This CDR3 comprises 12 residues. The germline V and J ends were trimmed by 7 bases and 5 bases, with 11 bases remaining between them. Per the germline V gene, CDR1 is MDHEN and CDR2 is SYDVKM. CDR3 bases: TGTGCCAGCACCTTACGGGAAACTGAAGCTTTCTTT. Amino acid sequence: CASTLRETEAFF.

The chain is built from TRBV6-4 and TRBJ1-5; D perhaps matches TRBD1 (6 bases). CDR1 is MRHNA and CDR2 is SNTAGT in the germline V gene. V lost 2 bases to trimming and J lost 5 bases, with 13 bases between them. The length of the CDR3 is 15 residues. CDR3 nucleotide sequence: TGTGCCAGCAGTGACCAAGGGGGGAGAGATCAGCCCCAGCATTTT. Its translation: CASSDQGGRDQPQHF.